This T cell receptor (beta chain) was retrieved from a study of blood T cell repertoires in COVID-19. Overall study: Donors in the United States, Italy and Spain gave samples during acute or convalescent COVID-19. PBMCs, B-cell-depleted T cells, or T cells provided the cDNA or gDNA that made up the material.

Germline V lookup: CDR1 MGHRA, CDR2 YSYEKL. J was trimmed by 4 bases and V by 1 base; bases with no gene match: 12. The CDR3 runs to 18 residues. In the original analysis: Reference gene primer amplification in the assay estimated nucleated cell counts. The data were produced by immunoSEQ multiplex PCR, yet TCRdb's version contains in-frame clones alone and is incomplete. D and trimming were read from the DNA, whereas the V and J calls and clone size are those reported in that table. Here the sample spans around 70,000 clones, roughly three quarters being singletons. The rearrangement uses TRBV4-1 and TRBJ1-3; 8 bases line up with TRBD1. Sequenced input: peripheral blood. The sequence was collected from a woman aged 45-60 years with acute or convalescent COVID-19. The CDR3: CASSQVGGQGRVGNTIYF. CDR3 sequence (DNA): TGCGCCAGCAGCCAAGTAGGCGGACAGGGAAGAGTAGGAAACACCATATATTTT.